The rows below give T cell receptor beta chains drawn from one sample of a study of blood T cell repertoires in COVID-19. The method was immunoSEQ multiplex PCR; TCRdb's version includes in-frame clones alone and lacks a portion of them. In the table there are about 260,000 clones, around 90% of which are singletons. Sequencing input: peripheral blood. These receptors were obtained from a man between 60 and 70 years old who had recovered from COVID-19. CDR3s include the opening cysteine and the closing phenylalanine or tryptophan. The order of the fields is CDR3 length, clone size, J gene, D gene, V gene, CDR3 DNA, CDR3 protein. A D gene is named only where the DNA matches it firmly. Size is omitted from some rows. Given values are once, few, many or a class for expanded clones.

15 . TRBJ1-1 TRBD1 TRBV6-5 TGTGCCAGCAGTCCCACAGGGGGCTCCTACACTGAAGCTTTCTTT CASSPTGGSYTEAFF
13 . TRBJ1-3 . TRBV12-5 TGTGCTAGTGGCCGTCCCGTCCCCAACACCATATATTTT CASGRPVPNTIYF
15 . TRBJ1-2 TRBD1 TRBV25-1 TGTGCCAGCAGCCCTGCCGGGACAGCGGCCCATGGCTACACCTTC CASSPAGTAAHGYTF
15 . TRBJ2-7 . TRBV5-1 TGCGCCAGCAGCGATACAGGGGACTCTCGCTACGAGCAGTACTTC CASSDTGDSRYEQYF
15 few TRBJ2-7 TRBD1 TRBV6-5 TGTGCCAGCAGTTACTCGAACAGGGGCTCCTACGAGCAGTACTTC CASSYSNRGSYEQYF
16 . TRBJ1-4 . TRBV19 TGTGCCAGTAGTTTAAGACAGATCACAACTAATGAAAAACTGTTTTTT CASSLRQITTNEKLFF
15 . TRBJ2-7 . TRBV5-1 TGCGCCAGCAGCTTGGATATAGGGGGAGCCTACGAGCAGTACTTC CASSLDIGGAYEQYF
14 . TRBJ2-7 TRBD1 TRBV7-9 TGTGCCAGCAGCGCGGACAGGGGGAATTACGAGCAGTACTTC CASSADRGNYEQYF
12 . TRBJ1-3 . TRBV29-1 TGCAGCGTTGTAACAGGAGGAAACACCATATATTTT CSVVTGGNTIYF
14 few TRBJ1-5 TRBD1 TRBV3-1/TRBV3-2 TGTGCCAGCAGCTTTACAGGGGGCAGTCAGCCCCAGCATTTT CASSFTGGSQPQHF
15 . TRBJ1-3 TRBD1 TRBV6-5 TGTGCCAGCAGTACCGGGACAGGGTTTACGAACACCATATATTTT CASSTGTGFTNTIYF
15 . TRBJ2-7 . TRBV19 TGTGCCAGTAGCACCCGACGCGCTAGCTCCTACGAGCAGTACTTC CASSTRRASSYEQYF
15 . TRBJ1-3 TRBD1 TRBV5-1 TGCGCCAGCAGCCCACGACAGGGGGTGAGGGACACCATATATTTT CASSPRQGVRDTIYF
13 . TRBJ1-2 . TRBV12-5 TGTGCTAGTGGATCGGGAGATAGCGGAGGCTACACCTTC CASGSGDSGGYTF
11 . TRBJ2-3 . TRBV27 TGTGCCAGCAGGAGTATAGATACGCAGTATTTT CASRSIDTQYF
14 . TRBJ2-2 . TRBV24-1 TGTGCCACCAGTGCCTCGGGGGTCACCGGGGAGCTGTTTTTT CATSASGVTGELFF
15 . TRBJ2-5 TRBD1 TRBV7-9 TGTGCCAGCAGCTCCCGCGGACAGGGAGGAGAGACCCAGTACTTC CASSSRGQGGETQYF
16 . TRBJ1-2 . TRBV24-1 TGTGCCACCAGTGACCCCAATGGGGCCTCGGGCTATGGCTACACCTTC CATSDPNGASGYGYTF
14 . TRBJ1-2 TRBD1 TRBV5-1 TGCGCCAGCAGCTCGGGACAGCTATTGGATGGCTACACCTTC CASSSGQLLDGYTF
14 . TRBJ1-2 . TRBV6-5 TGTGCCAGCAGAGCACAGGGCTCTAACTATGGCTACACCTTC CASRAQGSNYGYTF
13 . TRBJ2-5 TRBD1 TRBV9 TGTGCCAGCAGCGCAGGGGGCAAAGAGACCCAGTACTTC CASSAGGKETQYF
15 . TRBJ1-5 TRBD1 TRBV5-1 TGCGCCAGCAGCTGGACGGGACAGCAAAGTCAGCCCCAGCATTTT CASSWTGQQSQPQHF
16 . TRBJ2-1 TRBD2 TRBV7-2 TGTGCCAGCAGCTTAGCCGGGACTAGCGGGGGGTATGAGCAGTTCTTC CASSLAGTSGGYEQFF
15 . TRBJ2-2 . TRBV28 TGTGCCAGCACCCCCGTCCCGGGTACGGGCGGGGAGCTGTTTTTT CASTPVPGTGGELFF
14 . TRBJ1-3 TRBD1 TRBV9 TGTGCCAGCAGACCTCGGACAGGGGGAAACACCATATATTTT CASRPRTGGNTIYF
15 . TRBJ2-5 . TRBV11-3 TGTGCCAGCAGCTCGCGGACAGAGGGCCAAGAGACCCAGTACTTC CASSSRTEGQETQYF
14 . TRBJ2-7 TRBD1 TRBV7-2 TGTGCCAGCAGCCACAGGGGATTCTCCTACGAGCAGTACTTC CASSHRGFSYEQYF
15 . TRBJ1-3 TRBD1 TRBV2 TGTGCCAGCAGACCCGGGACAGGGTCCGGAAACACCATATATTTT CASRPGTGSGNTIYF
15 . TRBJ1-1 . TRBV7-3 TGTGCCAGCAGCCCCCGCGGGGGGAGGGACACTGAAGCTTTCTTT CASSPRGGRDTEAFF
19 few TRBJ2-1 TRBD1 TRBV5-5 TGTGCCAGCAGCTTGCACCGGGACAGATTTCCAATGAGCAGTTCCCCGCAGTTCTTC CASSLHRDRFPMSSSPQFF
20 . TRBJ2-2 . TRBV19 TGTGCCAGTAACCTCACTGCTAAAGGGGCCCTTAAGCTGAACACCGGGGAGCTGTTTTTT CASNLTAKGALKLNTGELFF
13 . TRBJ2-7 . TRBV29-1 TGCAGCGTTGAAGATAACAGAGACTACGAGCAGTACTTC CSVEDNRDYEQYF
16 . TRBJ1-5 TRBD1 TRBV5-1 TGCGCCCGCAGCGGGGGGGACAGGGGAGAGAATCAGCCCCAGCATTTT CARSGGDRGENQPQHF
16 . TRBJ2-7 TRBD1 TRBV11-2 TGTGCCAGCAGTAAACAGGCCGGGACAGGCGGGTACGAGCAGTACTTC CASSKQAGTGGYEQYF
15 . TRBJ2-2 . TRBV13 TGTGCCAGCAGCTTAGAGAACAGTAACACCGGGGAGCTGTTTTTT CASSLENSNTGELFF
14 . TRBJ1-5 . TRBV27 TGTGCCAGCAGTGGGGGGGCGACCAATCAGCCCCAGCATTTT CASSGGATNQPQHF
15 . TRBJ2-7 . TRBV5-5 TGTGCCAGCAGCTTCGGCGGGGCGCAGTCCTACGAGCAGTACTTC CASSFGGAQSYEQYF
12 . TRBJ2-5 . TRBV7-2 TGTGCCAGCAGCTTAGTGGCTCCGACCCAGTACTTC CASSLVAPTQYF
17 . TRBJ2-1 TRBD2 TRBV3-1/TRBV3-2 TGTGCCAGCAGCCAAGATCATCTAGCGGGGGTCTTGAATGAGCAGTTCTTC CASSQDHLAGVLNEQFF
14 . TRBJ1-1 . TRBV14 TGTGCCAGCAGCCAAGTGTATGGGGCCACTGAAGCTTTCTTT CASSQVYGATEAFF
18 . TRBJ1-3 . TRBV9 TGTGCCAGCAGCGAGACCCTCTCCTGGGGCAGGGACTATGGCACCATATATTTT CASSETLSWGRDYGTIYF
13 . TRBJ1-1 . TRBV7-2 TGTGCCAGCAGCTTAACCCGGCGGGTTGAAGCTTTCTTT CASSLTRRVEAFF
15 . TRBJ2-7 . TRBV30 TGTGCCTGGAGTGTAAGGCAGGTCATCTTCTACGAGCAGTACTTC CAWSVRQVIFYEQYF
15 . TRBJ2-3 TRBD2 TRBV10-1 TGCGCCAGCAGTGAGTGGGGGGGGAGCACAGATACGCAGTATTTT CASSEWGGSTDTQYF
16 few TRBJ2-2 . TRBV19 TGTGCCAGTAGTATCCCTCACGCCTCGGAGACCGGGGAGCTGTTTTTT CASSIPHASETGELFF
15 . TRBJ2-3 TRBD2 TRBV4-1 TGCGCCAGCAGACTTCGGACTAGCGGGGGGGATACGCAGTATTTT CASRLRTSGGDTQYF
17 . TRBJ1-6 . TRBV27 TGTGCCAGCAGTCCGCACGGGGGGCTAAACTATAATTCACCCCTCCACTTT CASSPHGGLNYNSPLHF
15 . TRBJ2-7 TRBD1 TRBV25-1 TGTGCCAGCAGTGGAAACAGGGGAAGTAGTTACGAGCAGTACTTC CASSGNRGSSYEQYF
16 . TRBJ2-4 . TRBV5-1 TGCGCCAGCAGCTTGGCGGGCAGGGTGTCCAAAAACATTCAGTACTTC CASSLAGRVSKNIQYF
12 . TRBJ1-1 . TRBV6-5 TGTGCCAGCAGTTACTCAGGCGGGGAAGCTTTCTTT CASSYSGGEAFF
12 . TRBJ2-7 . TRBV10-3 TGTGCCATCGGAGGACGGCCCTACGAGCAGTACTTC CAIGGRPYEQYF
15 . TRBJ2-3 TRBD2 TRBV5-1 TGCGCCAGCTTAGCTAGCGGGGGTAAGACAGATACGCAGTATTTT CASLASGGKTDTQYF
15 . TRBJ2-1 . TRBV7-2 TGTGCCAGCAGCTGGGGATCGAGGACTAACGATGAGCAGTTCTTC CASSWGSRTNDEQFF